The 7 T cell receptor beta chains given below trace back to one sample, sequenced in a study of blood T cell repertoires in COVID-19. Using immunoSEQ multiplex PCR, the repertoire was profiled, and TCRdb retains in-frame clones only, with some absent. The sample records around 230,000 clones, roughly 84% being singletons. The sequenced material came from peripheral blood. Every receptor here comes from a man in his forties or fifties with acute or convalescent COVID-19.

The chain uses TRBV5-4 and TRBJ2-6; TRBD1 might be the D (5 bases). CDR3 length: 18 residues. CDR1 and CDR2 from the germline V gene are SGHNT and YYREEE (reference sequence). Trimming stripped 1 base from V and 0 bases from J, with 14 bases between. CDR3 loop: CASSLRQGKHSGANVLTF. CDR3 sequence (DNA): TGTGCCAGCAGCTTGAGGCAGGGAAAACACTCTGGGGCCAACGTCCTGACTTTC.

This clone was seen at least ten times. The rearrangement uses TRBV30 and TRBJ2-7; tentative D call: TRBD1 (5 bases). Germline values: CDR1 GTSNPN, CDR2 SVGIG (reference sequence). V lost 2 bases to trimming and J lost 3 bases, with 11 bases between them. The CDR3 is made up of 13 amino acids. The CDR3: CAWSLNRGYEQYF. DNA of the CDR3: TGTGCCTGGAGTTTAAATAGGGGCTACGAGCAGTACTTC.

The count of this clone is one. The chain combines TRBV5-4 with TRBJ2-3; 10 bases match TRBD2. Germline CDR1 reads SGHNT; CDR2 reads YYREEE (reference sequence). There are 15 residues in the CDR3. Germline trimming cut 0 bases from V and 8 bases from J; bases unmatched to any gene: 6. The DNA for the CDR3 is TGTGCCAGCAGCTTGGCTTCTAGCGGGAGTGGTACGCAGTATTTT. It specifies CASSLASSGSGTQYF.

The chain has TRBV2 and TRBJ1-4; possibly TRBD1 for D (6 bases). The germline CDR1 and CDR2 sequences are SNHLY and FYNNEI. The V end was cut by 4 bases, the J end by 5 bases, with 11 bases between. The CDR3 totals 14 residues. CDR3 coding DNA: TGTGCCAGCAGTGGGCGGACAGTCAATGAAAAACTGTTTTTT. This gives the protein CASSGRTVNEKLFF.

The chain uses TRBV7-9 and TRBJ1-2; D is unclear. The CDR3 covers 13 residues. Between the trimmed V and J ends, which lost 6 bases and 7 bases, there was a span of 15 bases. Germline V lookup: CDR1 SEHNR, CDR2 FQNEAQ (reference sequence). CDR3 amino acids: CASSSGIIVGYTF. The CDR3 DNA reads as TGTGCCAGCAGTTCAGGAATAATCGTTGGCTACACCTTC. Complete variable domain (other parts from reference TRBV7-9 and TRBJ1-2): DTGVSQNPRHKITKRGQNVTFRCDPISEHNRLYWYRQTLGQGPEFLTYFQNEAQLEKSRLLSDRFSAERPKGSFSTLEIQRTEQGDSAMYLCASSSGIIVGYTFGSGTRLTVV.

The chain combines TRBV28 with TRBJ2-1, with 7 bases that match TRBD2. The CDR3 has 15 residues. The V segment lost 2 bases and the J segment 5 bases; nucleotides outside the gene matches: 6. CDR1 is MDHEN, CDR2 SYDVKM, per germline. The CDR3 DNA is TGTGCCAGCAGTTTAGGCGGGAGATCCCACAATGAGCAGTTCTTC. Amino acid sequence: CASSLGGRSHNEQFF.

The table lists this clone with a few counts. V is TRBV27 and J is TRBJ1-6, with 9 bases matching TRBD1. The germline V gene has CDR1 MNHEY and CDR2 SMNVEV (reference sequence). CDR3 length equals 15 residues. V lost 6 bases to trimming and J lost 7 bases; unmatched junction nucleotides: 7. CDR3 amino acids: CASRQQGAFNSPLHF. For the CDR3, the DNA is TGTGCCAGCAGACAACAGGGGGCCTTCAATTCACCCCTCCACTTT.